This entry lists 30 T cell receptor beta chains sequenced from one sample in a study of cytomegalovirus exposure and HLA in healthy donors. It was with 60 Vbeta and 13 Jbeta primers that the PCR ran. Profiled with immunoSEQ multiplex PCR; TCRdb holds only in-frame clones, not every one. The profile shows around 210,000 clones, 70% to 85% of them singletons. The sample taken for sequencing was PBMCs. These receptors originate from a middle-aged man in good health and CMV-seronegative.

A single count supports this clone. CDR3 protein: CSVGGTLAGAYEQYF. DNA for the CDR3: TGCAGCGTGGGAGGAACCTTAGCGGGGGCCTACGAGCAGTACTTC. V gene TRBV29-1 combines with J gene TRBJ2-7; 9 positions agree with TRBD2. With V trimmed by 6 bases and J by 2 bases, 11 bases remained unmatched. CDR3 size: 15 residues. CDR1 SQVTM and CDR2 ANQGSEA come from the germline V gene.

The V and J genes are TRBV28 and TRBJ1-2, with 8 bases matching TRBD1. The CDR3 length is 17 residues. Germline trimming cut 2 bases from V and 4 bases from J; bases unmatched to any gene: 12. Germline CDR1 and CDR2: MDHEN and SYDVKM. As DNA, the CDR3 is TGTGCCAGCAGTTTAGGACAGGGATATGACGATGTCTATGGCTACACCTTC. This codes for CASSLGQGYDDVYGYTF.

The chain joins TRBV19 to TRBJ1-4; 7 nucleotides line up with TRBD1. The length of the CDR3 is 15 residues. The V gene's germline CDR1 is LNHDA and CDR2 SQIVND (reference sequence). Losses at the gene ends were 3 bases for V and 6 bases for J; bases not matched to a gene: 7. The CDR3 bases are TGTGCCAGTAGTATTTTAGCAGGGGGACATGAAAAACTGTTTTTT. Protein sequence: CASSILAGGHEKLFF.

This clone appeared a single time. V usage is TRBV5-1 and J usage is TRBJ2-7, with 8 bases identical to TRBD2. Looked up from germline, CDR1 is SGHRS and CDR2 is YFSETQ. V trimming: 6 bases; J trimming: 0 bases; junction bases outside the gene matches: 8. There are 15 residues in the CDR3. This CDR3 is CASTPGGESSYEQYF. CDR3 nucleotide sequence: TGCGCCAGCACCCCGGGAGGGGAAAGCTCCTACGAGCAGTACTTC.

CDR3 bases: TGTGCCAGCAGTTTATTCCAGACAGATACGCAGTATTTT. Protein: CASSLFQTDTQYF. The rearrangement uses TRBV28 and TRBJ2-3; no firm D call. The germline V and J ends were trimmed by 1 base and 3 bases, with 5 bases remaining between them. Germline-derived CDR1 and CDR2 are MDHEN and SYDVKM. There are 13 residues in the CDR3.

The CDR3 protein is CASSLQRVGGANVLTF. CDR3 sequence (DNA): TGTGCCAGCAGTTTACAGCGAGTTGGGGGGGCCAACGTCCTGACTTTC. The chain links TRBV28 to TRBJ2-6; no clear D. Germline V gives CDR1 MDHEN, CDR2 SYDVKM. Trimming took off 2 bases at V and 4 bases at J, with 12 bases between the two ends. CDR3 length equals 16 residues.

This rearrangement joins TRBV7-2 to TRBJ2-1, with 8 nucleotides matching TRBD2. The germline gives CDR1 SGHTA, CDR2 FQGNSA. There are 15 residues in the CDR3. Trimming at V came to 5 bases and at J to 9 bases, leaving 12 bases not matched to a gene. CDR3 nucleotide sequence: TGTGCCAGCAGCGTCGAAGCGGGAGTTAACGGTGAGCAGTTCTTC. Its protein is CASSVEAGVNGEQFF.

This clone has only one observation. CDR3 region: CASSSTVGNQPQHF. The DNA of the CDR3 is TGTGCCAGCAGCTCCACTGTGGGCAATCAGCCCCAGCATTTT. The chain uses TRBV7-9 and TRBJ1-5; D gene ambiguous. The CDR3 contains 14 residues. Germline values: CDR1 SEHNR, CDR2 FQNEAQ (reference sequence). V gave up 4 bases and J gave up 2 bases, with 9 bases separating them. The full variable domain, its missing parts supplied by reference TRBV7-9 and TRBJ1-5, is DTGVSQNPRHKITKRGQNVTFRCDPISEHNRLYWYRQTLGQGPEFLTYFQNEAQLEKSRLLSDRFSAERPKGSFSTLEIQRTEQGDSAMYLCASSSTVGNQPQHFGDGTRLSIL.

The J gene is TRBJ2-7, the V gene TRBV18, with a weak D call TRBD1 (6 bases). This CDR3 is built from 13 residues. CDR1 is KGHSH and CDR2 is LQKENI in the germline V gene. With 2 bases removed from V and 7 bases from J, the gap between germline ends came to 12 bases. CDR3 amino acids: CASSPGTLLEQYF. The CDR3, as DNA: TGTGCCAGCTCACCAGGGACACTGCTTGAGCAGTACTTC.

The chain links TRBV27 to TRBJ1-5, with TRBD1 matching 8 bases. After removal of 6 bases from V and 6 bases from J, the junction contained 13 bases not matched to a gene. This CDR3 is built from 16 residues. Germline V CDR1 and CDR2: MNHEY, SMNVEV (reference sequence). As DNA, the CDR3 is TGTGCCAGCAGCATTAAGGGGGGGGACAGGATTCAGCCCCAGCATTTT. Its protein product is CASSIKGGDRIQPQHF.

V gene TRBV7-6 combines with J gene TRBJ2-3; 10 positions match TRBD1. The CDR3 sequence is 17 residues long. J lost 2 bases, V lost 1 base, and 6 bases had no gene match. The germline V gene has CDR1 SGHVS and CDR2 FNYEAQ. The CDR3 bases are TGTGCCAGCAGCTTAGGGGGAGGGACAGGGGCCACAGATACGCAGTATTTT. Translation: CASSLGGGTGATDTQYF.

The rearrangement joins TRBV27 to TRBJ2-4; 12 bases map to TRBD2. The CDR3 contains 17 residues. J gave up 9 bases and V 1 base, and 10 bases lay outside the gene matches. Germline CDR1 is MNHEY and CDR2 is SMNVEV (reference sequence). The CDR3 DNA reads as TGTGCCAGCAGTTTATATCCTAGCGGGAGGGCCGCGCGCATTCAGTACTTC. Protein product: CASSLYPSGRAARIQYF.

CDR3 nucleotides: TGTGCCAGCAGTGAAAGTTTGGAGAATACGCAGTATTTT. It translates to CASSESLENTQYF. The rearrangement links TRBV2 to TRBJ2-3; D unresolved. Trimming took off 2 bases at V and 7 bases at J, with 10 bases between the two ends. The CDR3 runs 13 residues. The germline V gene encodes CDR1 SNHLY and CDR2 FYNNEI.

This clone was detected only a few times. The chain uses TRBV6-5 and TRBJ2-1, with a weak D call TRBD1 (5 bases). The CDR3 loop spans 11 amino acids. CDR1 is MNHEY and CDR2 is SVGAGI in the germline V gene. Trimming cost V 5 bases and J 6 bases, with 5 bases left between them. The CDR3 region has the DNA TGTGCCAGCAGTCAGGGCAATGAGCAGTTCTTC. This translates into CASSQGNEQFF.

CDR3: CASSHLQGLDYGYTF. Written as DNA, the CDR3 is TGTGCCAGCAGCCATCTACAGGGATTAGACTATGGCTACACCTTC. The chain links TRBV7-9 to TRBJ1-2; perhaps TRBD1 as D (6 bases). The CDR3 sequence is 15 residues long. The germline V gene has CDR1 SEHNR and CDR2 FQNEAQ (reference sequence). Trimming removed 5 bases at V and 3 bases at J, with 16 bases between.

The V and J genes are TRBV27 and TRBJ2-7; 7 positions agree with TRBD2. Germline trimming cut 5 bases from V and 2 bases from J; bases unmatched to any gene: 12. Germline V gene sequence: CDR1 MNHEY, CDR2 SMNVEV (reference sequence). CDR3 size: 16 residues. In DNA, the CDR3 is TGTGCCAGCAGTCCTAACCCGGGACTACAGACCTACGAGCAGTACTTC. Translation gives CASSPNPGLQTYEQYF.

This clone showed up just once. V gene TRBV6-8 combines with J gene TRBJ1-3; D perhaps matches TRBD1 (6 bases). Germline V gene data show CDR1 as MNHGY and CDR2 as SAAAGT. The CDR3 runs to 16 residues. Trimming stripped 4 bases from V and 0 bases from J, with 13 bases between. Here the CDR3 reads CASSSHRVFSGNTIYF. In DNA form, the CDR3 reads TGTGCCAGCAGTTCTCACAGGGTTTTCTCTGGAAACACCATATATTTT.

CDR3 sequence reads: CASSEAGADTQYF. CDR3 DNA sequence: TGTGCCAGCAGTGAGGCAGGGGCAGATACGCAGTATTTT. The chain couples TRBV6-1 to TRBJ2-3; D may be TRBD1 (6 bases). The germline CDR1 and CDR2 sequences are MNHNS and SASEGT. The CDR3 consists of 13 residues. With 3 bases removed from V and 4 bases from J, the gap between germline ends came to 8 bases.

The chain employs TRBV2 and TRBJ2-1; TRBD1 matches 10 bases. Germline assignment: CDR1 SNHLY and CDR2 FYNNEI. With 9 bases clipped from V and 3 bases from J, the junction kept 5 bases outside the gene matches. The CDR3 spans 14 residues. The chain's CDR3 is CASNRDRGYNEQFF. CDR3 DNA sequence: TGTGCCAGTAACCGGGACAGGGGCTACAATGAGCAGTTCTTC.

The chain carries TRBV19 and TRBJ1-1; possible D gene TRBD1, 5 bases. V was trimmed by 3 bases and J by 3 bases, leaving 11 bases between them. CDR1 and CDR2 from the germline V gene are LNHDA and SQIVND (reference sequence). This CDR3 region has 14 residues. The CDR3 loop reads CASSMKTDYTEAFF. The CDR3 coding sequence is TGTGCCAGTAGTATGAAGACAGATTACACTGAAGCTTTCTTT.

This chain uses TRBV28 with TRBJ2-5; the D gene is possibly TRBD2 (6 bases). The better agreement between TRBJ2-7 and the DNA end casts doubt on the J call. This CDR3 has 15 residues. Germline CDR1 MDHEN, CDR2 SYDVKM. CDR3 sequence: CASSFGGGSPYEQYF. DNA for the CDR3: TGTGCCAGCAGTTTTGGGGGAGGTTCTCCCTACGAGCAGTACTTC.

The gene calls are TRBV27 and TRBJ2-1, with a tentative D call TRBD1 (6 bases). The CDR3 totals 14 residues. V lost 5 bases and J 9 bases, leaving 17 bases between the germline ends. Germline V gene sequence: CDR1 MNHEY, CDR2 SMNVEV (reference sequence). DNA of the CDR3: TGTGCCAGCAGTGTCTTCCTCCAGGGGAGTGAGCAGTTCTTC. Protein product: CASSVFLQGSEQFF.

This chain joins TRBV4-2 and TRBJ1-1, with a possible D match to TRBD1 (5 bases). V was trimmed by 4 bases and J by 0 bases, leaving 12 bases between them. This CDR3 comprises 15 residues. The V gene's germline CDR1 is LGHNA and CDR2 YNFKEQ. This CDR3 is CASSPYRTMNTEAFF. CDR3 DNA sequence: TGTGCCAGCAGCCCTTACAGGACCATGAACACTGAAGCTTTCTTT.

This clone was found a few times. The chain employs TRBV5-6 and TRBJ2-1, with a weak D call TRBD2 (6 bases). From germline, CDR1 is SGHDT and CDR2 YYEEEE. V gave up 0 bases and J gave up 9 bases, with 7 bases separating them. The CDR3 is made up of 12 amino acids. CDR3 bases: TGTGCCAGCAGCTTGGTGCGGGGTGAGCAGTTCTTC. It is translated as CASSLVRGEQFF. Full variable domain (missing parts from reference TRBV5-6 and TRBJ2-1): DAGVTQSPTHLIKTRGQQVTLRCSPKSGHDTVSWYQQALGQGPQFIFQYYEEEERQRGNFPDRFSGHQFPNYSSELNVNALLLGDSALYLCASSLVRGEQFFGPGTRLTVL.

The chain combines TRBV5-6 with TRBJ1-4, with D perhaps matching TRBD1 (6 bases). The CDR3 loop spans 16 amino acids. V lost 2 bases, J lost 2 bases, and 13 bases lay in between. Per the germline V gene, CDR1 is SGHDT and CDR2 is YYEEEE. The CDR3 here is CASSLTGTVTNEKLFF. CDR3 in DNA: TGTGCCAGCAGCTTAACAGGGACGGTGACTAATGAAAAACTGTTTTTT.

This clone was found a few times. The CDR3 nucleotides are TGTGCCAGCAGTCAGTCGGATACGCAGTATTTT. It encodes CASSQSDTQYF. The chain combines TRBV4-2 with TRBJ2-3; D remains ambiguous. CDR3 length: 11 residues. The V gene lost 6 bases and the J gene lost 6 bases, with 7 bases spanning the gap. Germline V lookup: CDR1 LGHNA, CDR2 YNFKEQ.

The genes are TRBV5-1 and TRBJ1-1, with 7 nucleotides matching TRBD1. The CDR3 sequence is 14 residues long. Germline CDR1 and CDR2: SGHRS and YFSETQ. After removal of 0 bases from V and 6 bases from J, the junction contained 5 bases not matched to a gene. CDR3 in DNA: TGCGCCAGCAGCTTGGAAGGGGGCCAGGCTGAAGCTTTCTTT. This codes for CASSLEGGQAEAFF.

This sequence joins TRBV7-3 and TRBJ1-1; 8 positions agree with TRBD1. The CDR3 covers 14 residues. Germline V gives CDR1 SGHTA, CDR2 FQGTGA. The V and J ends lost 4 bases and 1 base, in that order; junction bases with no gene match: 2. Here the CDR3 reads CASSSTGANTEAFF. In DNA, the CDR3 is TGTGCCAGCAGCTCGACAGGGGCGAACACTGAAGCTTTCTTT.

The CDR3 sequence: CASSPKRDYEQYF. CDR3 DNA: TGTGCCAGCAGCCCGAAGAGGGACTACGAGCAGTACTTC. The V and J genes are TRBV7-3 and TRBJ2-7, with a tentative D call TRBD2 (5 bases). The CDR3 is made up of 13 amino acids. V lost 5 bases to trimming and J lost 3 bases, with 11 bases between them. Germline V lookup: CDR1 SGHTA, CDR2 FQGTGA.

This chain links TRBV7-6 with TRBJ1-4; the D is unclear. Germline V gene data show CDR1 as SGHVS and CDR2 as FNYEAQ. The V end lost 1 base, the J end lost 5 bases, and 11 bases lay between the germline ends. This CDR3 is built from 15 residues. CDR3 sequence: CASSLDTTGNEKLFF. The CDR3 DNA reads TGTGCCAGCAGCTTAGATACTACCGGGAATGAAAAACTGTTTTTT.